The next 22 T cell receptor beta chains were all read from a single sample in a study of cytomegalovirus exposure and HLA in healthy donors. Researchers ran the PCR with 60 Vbeta and 13 Jbeta primers. Some clones are missing from TCRdb's copy, which holds only in-frame ones; the method was immunoSEQ multiplex PCR. This sample has about 140,000 clones, with 78% found just once. The specimen sequenced was PBMCs. These receptors all come from a young woman in good health and CMV-seropositive.

This clone has just a few counts. The chain joins TRBV14 to TRBJ2-3, with unresolved D. The germline CDR1 and CDR2 sequences are SGHDN and FVKESK. This CDR3 is 13 amino acids long. V lost 0 bases to trimming and J lost 8 bases, with 9 bases between them. As DNA, the CDR3 is TGTGCCAGCAGCCAAGATATGATGGCTACGCAGTATTTT. Its translation: CASSQDMMATQYF.

This clone appeared once. The chain combines TRBV5-6 with TRBJ2-3; 8 bases map to TRBD1. This CDR3 contains 14 residues. Germline V CDR1 and CDR2: SGHDT, YYEEEE. After removal of 4 bases from V and 3 bases from J, the junction contained 4 bases not matched to a gene. The CDR3 spells CASSEDRVTDTQYF. The CDR3 DNA is TGTGCCAGCAGCGAGGACAGGGTTACAGATACGCAGTATTTT.

This clone has a handful of counts. V is TRBV4-3 and J is TRBJ1-1; no firm D call. Germline V CDR1 and CDR2: LGHNA, YSLEER. The CDR3 has 16 residues. V was clipped by 3 bases and J by 3 bases, with 17 bases between them. CDR3 sequence reads: CASSHYGLNRDTEAFF. The CDR3 bases are TGCGCCAGCAGCCACTATGGCCTCAATCGGGACACTGAAGCTTTCTTT.

The J gene is TRBJ1-2, the V gene TRBV6-5, with 10 positions matching TRBD1. The junction had 6 bases not matched to a gene; V was cut back by 6 bases and J by 8 bases. In germline, CDR1 is MNHEY, CDR2 SVGAGI. This CDR3 region has 13 residues. Here the CDR3 reads CASRGTGEGGYTF. The CDR3 nucleotides read TGTGCCAGCAGAGGGACAGGGGAGGGCGGCTACACCTTC.

The chain is built from TRBV27 and TRBJ1-3, with TRBD1 matching over 7 bases. The CDR3 contains 15 residues. The V and J ends lost 4 bases and 4 bases, in that order; junction bases with no gene match: 7. The germline gives CDR1 MNHEY, CDR2 SMNVEV (reference sequence). CDR3 protein: CASSSTGIRGNTIYF. CDR3 sequence (DNA): TGTGCCAGCAGTTCGACAGGGATCAGGGGAAACACCATATATTTT.

This clone was found a few times. V is TRBV25-1 and J is TRBJ2-7; D may be TRBD1 (6 bases). V was clipped by 2 bases and J by 5 bases, with 16 bases between them. The CDR3 loop spans 15 amino acids. Germline CDR1 MGHDK, CDR2 SYGVNS. In DNA, the CDR3 is TGTGCCAGCAGTGAACCCGGCAGGGGTGTCCACGAGCAGTACTTC. Translated: CASSEPGRGVHEQYF.

The CDR3 DNA sequence: TGCGCCAGCAGCTTGGCCAGCGGGACAGGCCAAGAGACCCAGTACTTC. The encoded protein is CASSLASGTGQETQYF. The J gene is TRBJ2-5, the V gene TRBV5-1, with TRBD1 as a possible D gene (8 bases). V was trimmed by 0 bases and J by 1 base, leaving 13 bases between them. The CDR3 is made up of 16 amino acids. CDR1 is SGHRS and CDR2 is YFSETQ in the germline V gene.

The gene calls are TRBV12-5 and TRBJ1-6; 11 bases are shared with TRBD1. Germline CDR1 is LGHNT and CDR2 is FRNRAP. The CDR3 has 17 amino acids. V was pared by 3 bases and J by 8 bases, with 9 bases of the junction left unmatched. Here the CDR3 DNA reads TGTGCTAGTGGTTTTCACGTGTCGGGACAGGGGGATTCACCCCTCCACTTT. It translates to CASGFHVSGQGDSPLHF.

This clone was detected ten times or more. This chain connects TRBV6-6 to TRBJ1-2, with D unresolved. Between the trimmed V and J ends, which lost 4 bases and 6 bases, there was a span of 15 bases. The length of the CDR3 is 14 residues. Germline CDR1 MNHNY, CDR2 SVGAGI (reference sequence). CDR3 region: CASSSRLPSDGYTF. CDR3 nucleotide sequence: TGTGCCAGCAGTTCTCGCCTTCCTTCGGATGGCTACACCTTC.

V is TRBV30 and J is TRBJ1-1, with 9 bases aligning to TRBD1. The CDR3 is 14 residues long. The germline V gene has CDR1 GTSNPN and CDR2 SVGIG (reference sequence). V shed 4 bases and J 1 base; nucleotides not matched to a gene: 4. Here the CDR3 reads CAWNPGQGNTEAFF. CDR3 sequence (DNA): TGTGCCTGGAATCCGGGACAGGGGAACACTGAAGCTTTCTTT.

This rearrangement joins TRBV7-2 to TRBJ1-2; D may be TRBD1 (6 bases). There are 16 residues in the CDR3. CDR1 SGHTA and CDR2 FQGNSA come from the germline V gene. V was shortened by 7 bases and J by 0 bases, with 18 bases between the two germline ends. Here the CDR3 reads CASTILGGTSNYGYTF. The CDR3 coding sequence is TGTGCCAGCACCATCCTGGGGGGGACATCTAACTATGGCTACACCTTC.

The V gene is TRBV6-1, the J gene TRBJ2-1; 10 bases agree with TRBD1. The V gene's germline CDR1 is MNHNS and CDR2 SASEGT. The junction had 9 bases not matched to a gene; V was cut back by 6 bases and J by 7 bases. This CDR3 is built from 15 residues. CDR3 in DNA: TGTGCCAGCAGCCAAAGGACAGGGGGATTGAATGAGCAGTTCTTC. Its translation: CASSQRTGGLNEQFF.

This clone was observed a single time. The rearrangement uses TRBV18 and TRBJ1-2; 7 bases agree with TRBD1. The CDR3 contains 16 residues. Germline CDR1 KGHSH, CDR2 LQKENI. The ends lost 4 bases at V and 2 bases at J; junction bases unmatched: 10. CDR3 amino acids: CASSRTSGTENYGYTF. Written as DNA, the CDR3 is TGTGCCAGCTCACGCACCTCCGGGACAGAGAACTATGGCTACACCTTC. Using reference TRBV18 and TRBJ1-2 for the parts outside the CDR3, the full variable domain is NAGVMQNPRHLVRRRGQEARLRCSPMKGHSHVYWYRQLPEEGLKFMVYLQKENIIDESGMPKERFSAEFPKEGPSILRIQQVVRGDSAAYFCASSRTSGTENYGYTFGSGTRLTVV.

This chain links TRBV7-8 with TRBJ1-2, with D perhaps TRBD1 (6 bases). V dropped 6 bases and J dropped 3 bases, with 20 bases sitting between them. The CDR3 consists of 16 residues. Germline V gives CDR1 SGHVS, CDR2 FQNEAQ. The CDR3 sequence is CASSAYRVASYYGYTF. The CDR3 DNA is TGTGCCAGCAGTGCCTACAGGGTGGCGAGTTACTATGGCTACACCTTC.

The rearrangement links TRBV19 to TRBJ1-4, with a possible D match to TRBD1 (6 bases). With 3 bases removed from V and 1 base from J, the gap between germline ends came to 12 bases. The length of the CDR3 is 16 residues. Germline CDR1 and CDR2: LNHDA and SQIVND (reference sequence). CDR3 loop: CASSIAGGITNEKLFF. CDR3 bases: TGTGCCAGTAGTATCGCGGGGGGCATAACTAATGAAAAACTGTTTTTT.

Note on this clone: An end of the junction differs from the germline gene, which may be a read error. Other nucleotide sequences from this sample produce the same CDR3. The gene calls are TRBV2 and TRBJ1-2; 11 bases match TRBD1. The CDR3 is 15 residues long. In germline, CDR1 is SNHLY, CDR2 FYNNEI. CDR3 amino acids: CASRLGQGASDGYTF. Written as DNA, the CDR3 is TGCGCCAGCAGGTTAGGACAGGGGGCGTCCGATGGCTACACCTTC. The full variable domain, rest sourced from reference TRBV2 and TRBJ1-2, is EPEVTQTPSHQVTQMGQEVILRCVPISNHLYFYWYRQILGQKVEFLVSFYNNEISEKSEIFDDQFSVERPDGSNFTLKIRSTKLEDSAMYFCASRLGQGASDGYTFGSGTRLTVV.

This clone was observed a handful of times. This sequence joins TRBV6-5 and TRBJ1-1; D is possibly TRBD1 (6 bases). Germline-derived CDR1 and CDR2 are MNHEY and SVGAGI. With 6 bases removed from V and 2 bases from J, the gap between germline ends came to 16 bases. This CDR3 spans 15 amino acids. CDR3 DNA: TGTGCCAGCAGCCTAGGGGGGAGGGGCAACACTGAAGCTTTCTTT. Translated: CASSLGGRGNTEAFF.

The chain has TRBV19 and TRBJ1-1, with 9 bases lining up with TRBD1. The junction had 15 bases not matched to a gene; V was cut back by 6 bases and J by 4 bases. The CDR3 has 17 residues. Germline V gene data show CDR1 as LNHDA and CDR2 as SQIVND (reference sequence). As DNA, the CDR3 is TGTGCCAGTAGCTTTTCGCTCCGGGACAGGGTGTTCACTGAAGCTTTCTTT. This sequence encodes CASSFSLRDRVFTEAFF. Looking up the rest from reference TRBV19 and TRBJ1-1 gives the full variable domain: DGGITQSPKYLFRKEGQNVTLSCEQNLNHDAMYWYRQDPGQGLRLIYYSQIVNDFQKGDIAEGYSVSREKKESFPLTVTSAQKNPTAFYLCASSFSLRDRVFTEAFFGQGTRLTVV.

As for this clone: The junction and the germline gene differ at one end; a read error may be behind it. This chain connects TRBV15 to TRBJ2-2; 8 positions match TRBD1. Per germline, CDR1 LNHNV and CDR2 YYDKDF (reference sequence). The CDR3 is made up of 15 amino acids. The DNA of the CDR3 is TGTGCCACCAGTAGAGACAGGGGCCTCACCGGGGAGCTGTTTTTT. Translation: CATSRDRGLTGELFF.

The chain recombines TRBV30 with TRBJ1-3; TRBD1 agrees at 8 bases. The germline CDR1 and CDR2 sequences are GTSNPN and SVGIG (reference sequence). The CDR3 length is 15 residues. V dropped 1 base and J dropped 5; count of bases not matched to a gene: 7. CDR3 region: CAWSEDRGRRNTIYF. In nucleotides, the CDR3 is TGTGCCTGGAGTGAAGACAGGGGTCGGCGAAACACCATATATTTT.

This clone appeared a few times. V gene TRBV7-2 combines with J gene TRBJ2-1, with D possibly matching TRBD2 (5 bases). Per germline, CDR1 SGHTA and CDR2 FQGNSA. The CDR3 is made up of 15 amino acids. Trimming stripped 2 bases from V and 4 bases from J, with 12 bases between. The CDR3 DNA reads TGTGCCAGCAGCTTATCCCCAGCGGAATACAATGAGCAGTTCTTC. Protein: CASSLSPAEYNEQFF.

The chain uses TRBV6-5 and TRBJ1-2; D call uncertain. Trimming removed 6 bases at V and 5 bases at J, with 13 bases between. This CDR3 has 13 residues. CDR1 and CDR2 (germline): MNHEY, SVGAGI. The CDR3 DNA sequence: TGTGCCAGCAGCCCACCGGGTGGATATGGCTACACCTTC. It translates to CASSPPGGYGYTF.